Here is one T cell receptor (beta chain) with its context. TCRdb's copy holds only in-frame clones and misses some; the assay was immunoSEQ multiplex PCR. This table has 91,000 or so clones, approximately 95% appearing once. This specimen comes from a study of technical replicates of blood from several donors. Deletions cut 5 bases from V and 1 base from J, with 15 bases between. The V gene's germline CDR1 is SEHNR and CDR2 FQNEAQ (reference sequence). This CDR3 comprises 16 residues. The sequence came from a human donor in good health. J is TRBJ2-4 and V is TRBV7-9; possibly TRBD2 for D (6 bases). Sequencing used T cells isolated from PBMCs. CDR3 residues: CASSDTGGVAKNIQYF. DNA for the CDR3: TGTGCCAGCAGCGATACCGGGGGAGTCGCCAAAAACATTCAGTACTTC.